The following is a T cell receptor beta chain sequence with its context. This entry belongs to a study of blood T cell repertoires in COVID-19. Looking at the study overall: Acute-phase and convalescent COVID-19 samples originated in the United States, Italy and Spain. Sources were T cells, B-cell-depleted T cells, or PBMCs; the material itself was cDNA or gDNA.

Methods used by the authors: Amplification from reference gene primers served as the basis for estimated nucleated cell counts. Only in-frame clones appear in the TCRdb table, and some are missing; sequencing was by immunoSEQ multiplex PCR. D and trimming come from the DNA, and the V and J calls and clone size come from that table. The data show 35,000 to 45,000 clones, approximately 89% seen once. This receptor was obtained from a human donor in a cohort sampled during active COVID-19. Sequencing was carried out using peripheral blood.

CDR3: CATSRGLAGWNEQFF. The CDR3 nucleotides are TGTGCCACCAGCAGAGGACTAGCGGGGTGGAATGAGCAGTTCTTC. V gene TRBV15 combines with J gene TRBJ2-1, with 11 bases matching TRBD2. J gave up 7 bases and V 1 base, and 3 bases lay outside the gene matches. Germline-derived CDR1 and CDR2 are LNHNV and YYDKDF (reference sequence). This CDR3 comprises 15 residues.